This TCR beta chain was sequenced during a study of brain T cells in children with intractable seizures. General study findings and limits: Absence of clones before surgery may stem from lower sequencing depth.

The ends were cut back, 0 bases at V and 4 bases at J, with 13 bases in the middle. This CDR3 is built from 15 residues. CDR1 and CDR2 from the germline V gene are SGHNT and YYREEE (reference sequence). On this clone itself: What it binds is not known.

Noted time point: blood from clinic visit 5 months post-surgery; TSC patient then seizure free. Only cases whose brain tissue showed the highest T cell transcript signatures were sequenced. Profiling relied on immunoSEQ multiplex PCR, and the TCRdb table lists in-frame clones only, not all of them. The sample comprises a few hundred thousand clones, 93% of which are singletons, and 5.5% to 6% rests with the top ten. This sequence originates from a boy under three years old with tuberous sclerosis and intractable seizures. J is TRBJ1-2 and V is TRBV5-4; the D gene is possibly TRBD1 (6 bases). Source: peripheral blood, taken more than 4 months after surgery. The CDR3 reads CASSLDGQTIYGYTF. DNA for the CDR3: TGTGCCAGCAGCTTGGACGGACAGACGATCTATGGCTACACCTTC.